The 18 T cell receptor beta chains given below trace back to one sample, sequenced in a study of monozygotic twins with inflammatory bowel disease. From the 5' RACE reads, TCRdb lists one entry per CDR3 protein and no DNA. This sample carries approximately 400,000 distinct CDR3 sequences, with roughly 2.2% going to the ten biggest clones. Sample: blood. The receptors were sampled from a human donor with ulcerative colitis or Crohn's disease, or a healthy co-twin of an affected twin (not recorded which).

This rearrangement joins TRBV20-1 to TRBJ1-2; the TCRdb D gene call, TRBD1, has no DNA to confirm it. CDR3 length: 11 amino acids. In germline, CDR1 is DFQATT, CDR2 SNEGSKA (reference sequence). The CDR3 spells CSAPRGWGYTF.

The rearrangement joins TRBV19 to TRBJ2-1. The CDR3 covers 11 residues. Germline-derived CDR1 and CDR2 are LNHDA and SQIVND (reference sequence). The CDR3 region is CASTFGNEQFF.

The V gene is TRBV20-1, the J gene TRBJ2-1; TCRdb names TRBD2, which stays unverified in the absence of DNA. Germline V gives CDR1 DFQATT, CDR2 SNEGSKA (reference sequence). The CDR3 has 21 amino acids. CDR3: CSASLQSIDYGTSGRRGEQFF.

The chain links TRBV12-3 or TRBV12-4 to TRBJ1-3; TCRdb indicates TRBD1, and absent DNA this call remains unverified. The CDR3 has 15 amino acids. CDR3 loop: CASSPTGERGNTIYF.

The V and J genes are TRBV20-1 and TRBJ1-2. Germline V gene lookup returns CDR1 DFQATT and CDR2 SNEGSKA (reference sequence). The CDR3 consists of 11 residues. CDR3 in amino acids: CSARIEPLLTF.

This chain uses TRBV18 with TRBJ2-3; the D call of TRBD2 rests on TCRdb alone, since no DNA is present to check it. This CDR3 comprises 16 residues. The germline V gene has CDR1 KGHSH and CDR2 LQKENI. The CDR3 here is CASSPFGLAGTDTQYF.

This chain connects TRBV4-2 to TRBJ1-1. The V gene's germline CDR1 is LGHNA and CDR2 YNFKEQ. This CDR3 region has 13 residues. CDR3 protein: CASSQVETVEAFF.

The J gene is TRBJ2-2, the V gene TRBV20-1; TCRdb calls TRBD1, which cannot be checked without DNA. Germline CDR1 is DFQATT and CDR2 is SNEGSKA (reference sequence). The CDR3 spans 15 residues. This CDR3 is CSATRTAANTGELFF.

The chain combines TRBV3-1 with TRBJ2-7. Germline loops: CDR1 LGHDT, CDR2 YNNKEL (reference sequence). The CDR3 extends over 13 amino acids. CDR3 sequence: CASSQAGVGEQYF.

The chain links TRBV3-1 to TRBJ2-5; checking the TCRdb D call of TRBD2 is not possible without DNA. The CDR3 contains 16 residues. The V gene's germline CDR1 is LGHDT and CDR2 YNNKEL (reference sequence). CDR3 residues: CASSQDGGTRAETQYF.

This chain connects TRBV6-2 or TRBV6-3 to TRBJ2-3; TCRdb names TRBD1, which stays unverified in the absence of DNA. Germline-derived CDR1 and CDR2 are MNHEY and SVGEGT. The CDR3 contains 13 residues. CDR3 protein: CASRRGGGDTQYF.

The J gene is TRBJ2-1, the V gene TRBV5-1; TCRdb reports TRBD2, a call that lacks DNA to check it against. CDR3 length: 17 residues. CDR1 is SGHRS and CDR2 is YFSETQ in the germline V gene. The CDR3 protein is CACRGLAGVNSYNEQFF.

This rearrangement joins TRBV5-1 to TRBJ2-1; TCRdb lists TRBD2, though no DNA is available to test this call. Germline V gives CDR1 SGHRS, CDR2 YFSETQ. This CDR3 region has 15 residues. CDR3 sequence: CASSLEGLAIHEQFF. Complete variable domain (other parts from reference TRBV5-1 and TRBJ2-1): KAGVTQTPRYLIKTRGQQVTLSCSPISGHRSVSWYQQTPGQGLQFLFEYFSETQRNKGNFPGRFSGRQFSNSRSEMNVSTLELGDSALYLCASSLEGLAIHEQFFGPGTRLTVL.

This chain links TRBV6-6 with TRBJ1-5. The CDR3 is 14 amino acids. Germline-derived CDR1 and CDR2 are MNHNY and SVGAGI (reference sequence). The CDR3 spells CASTFLQHNQPQHF.

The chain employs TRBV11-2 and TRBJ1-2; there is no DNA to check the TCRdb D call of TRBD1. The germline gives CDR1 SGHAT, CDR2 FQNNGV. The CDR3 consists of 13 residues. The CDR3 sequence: CASSLGQRYGYTF.

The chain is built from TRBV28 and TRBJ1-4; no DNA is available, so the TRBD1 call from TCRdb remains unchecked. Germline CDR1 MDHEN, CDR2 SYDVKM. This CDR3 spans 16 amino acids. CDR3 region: CASSLGSGTVNEKLFF.

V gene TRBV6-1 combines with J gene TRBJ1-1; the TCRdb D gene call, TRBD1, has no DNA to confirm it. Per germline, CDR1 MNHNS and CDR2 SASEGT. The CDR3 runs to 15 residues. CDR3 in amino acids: CASSELEGAVTEAFF.

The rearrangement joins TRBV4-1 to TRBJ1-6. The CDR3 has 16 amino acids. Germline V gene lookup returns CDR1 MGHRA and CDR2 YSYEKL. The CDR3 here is CASSQTGSSYNSPLHF.